This T cell receptor (beta chain) emerged from a study of blood T cell repertoires in COVID-19. In the study overall: Some COVID-19 samples were acute and others convalescent; all came from the United States, Italy and Spain. Sources were T cells, B-cell-depleted T cells, or PBMCs; the material itself was cDNA or gDNA.

Authors' data handling: Estimation of nucleated cell counts was performed using reference gene primer amplification. Some clones are missing from TCRdb's copy, which holds only in-frame ones; the method was immunoSEQ multiplex PCR. V, J and clone size are taken as reported in that table, and D and trimming were inferred from the DNA itself. This table has some 180,000 clones, around 78% appearing once. Germline trimming cut 2 bases from V and 3 bases from J; bases unmatched to any gene: 4. From germline, CDR1 is MDHEN and CDR2 SYDVKM. This CDR3 is built from 15 residues. The rearrangement uses TRBV28 and TRBJ2-3, with 8 bases lining up with TRBD2. The sample comprised peripheral blood. This receptor was taken from a woman aged 80 or over with active or convalescent COVID-19. The CDR3 is CASSLAGGGTDTQYF. The DNA of the CDR3 is TGTGCCAGCAGTTTAGCGGGGGGTGGGACAGATACGCAGTATTTT.